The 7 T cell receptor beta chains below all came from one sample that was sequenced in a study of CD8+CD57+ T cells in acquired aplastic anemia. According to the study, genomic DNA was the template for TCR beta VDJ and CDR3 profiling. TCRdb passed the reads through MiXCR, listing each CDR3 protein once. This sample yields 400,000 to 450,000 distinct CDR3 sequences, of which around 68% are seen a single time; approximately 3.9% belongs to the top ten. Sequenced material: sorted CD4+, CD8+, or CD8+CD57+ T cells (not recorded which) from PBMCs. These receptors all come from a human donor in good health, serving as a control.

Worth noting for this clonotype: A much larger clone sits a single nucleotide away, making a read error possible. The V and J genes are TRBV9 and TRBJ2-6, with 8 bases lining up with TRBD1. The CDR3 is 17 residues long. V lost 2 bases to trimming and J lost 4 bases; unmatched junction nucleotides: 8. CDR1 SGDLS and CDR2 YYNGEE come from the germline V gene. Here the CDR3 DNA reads TGTGCCAGCAGCGTCTGGGACAGGCTTCTAGGGGCCAACGTCCTGACTTTC. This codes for CASSVWDRLLGANVLTF.

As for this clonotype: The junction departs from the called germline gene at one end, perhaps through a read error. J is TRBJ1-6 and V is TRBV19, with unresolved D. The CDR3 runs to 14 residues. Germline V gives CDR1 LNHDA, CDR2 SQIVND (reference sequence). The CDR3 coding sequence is TGTGCCAGTAGTACAGGACCCTTATCCTCTCCCCTCCCCTTT. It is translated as CASSTGPLSSPLPF.

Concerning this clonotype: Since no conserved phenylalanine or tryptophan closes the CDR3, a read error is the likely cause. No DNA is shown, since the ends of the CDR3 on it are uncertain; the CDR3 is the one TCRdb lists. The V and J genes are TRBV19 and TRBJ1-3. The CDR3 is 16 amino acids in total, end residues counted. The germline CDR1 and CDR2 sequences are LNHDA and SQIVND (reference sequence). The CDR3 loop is CASSIVRAGTEAFFGL.

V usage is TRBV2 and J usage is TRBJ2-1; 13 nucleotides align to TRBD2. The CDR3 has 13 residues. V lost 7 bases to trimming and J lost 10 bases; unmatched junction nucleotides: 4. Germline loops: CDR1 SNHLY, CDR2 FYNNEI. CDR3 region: CASKRTSGSEQFF. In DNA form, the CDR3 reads TGTGCCAGCAAGCGGACTAGCGGGAGCGAGCAGTTCTTC.

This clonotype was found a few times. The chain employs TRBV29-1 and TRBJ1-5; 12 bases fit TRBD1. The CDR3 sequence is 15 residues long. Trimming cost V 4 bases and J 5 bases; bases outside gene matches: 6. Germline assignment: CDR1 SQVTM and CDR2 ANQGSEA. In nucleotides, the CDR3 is TGCAGCGTTGGGGGACAGGGGGCGATGGATCAGCCCCAGCATTTT. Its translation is CSVGGQGAMDQPQHF. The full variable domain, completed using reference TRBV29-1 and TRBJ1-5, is SAVISQKPSRDICQRGTSLTIQCQVDSQVTMMFWYRQQPGQSLTLIATANQGSEATYESGFVIDKFPISRPNLTFSTLTVSNMSPEDSSIYLCSVGGQGAMDQPQHFGDGTRLSIL.

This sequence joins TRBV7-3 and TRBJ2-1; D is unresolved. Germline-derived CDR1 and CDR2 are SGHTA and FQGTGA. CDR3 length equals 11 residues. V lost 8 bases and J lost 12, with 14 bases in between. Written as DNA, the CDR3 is TGTGCCAGCCACTTGAACGGTGGGCAGTTCTTC. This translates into CASHLNGGQFF.

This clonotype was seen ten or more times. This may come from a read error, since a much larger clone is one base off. CDR3 coding DNA: TGTGCCAGCACACCCGGGACAGGGCACAATTCACCCCTCCACTTT. This encodes CASTPGTGHNSPLHF. The genes are TRBV9 and TRBJ1-6; 9 bases fit TRBD1. In germline, CDR1 is SGDLS, CDR2 YYNGEE. The trim removed 6 bases at V and 7 bases at J, leaving 8 bases unmatched. The CDR3 totals 15 residues.